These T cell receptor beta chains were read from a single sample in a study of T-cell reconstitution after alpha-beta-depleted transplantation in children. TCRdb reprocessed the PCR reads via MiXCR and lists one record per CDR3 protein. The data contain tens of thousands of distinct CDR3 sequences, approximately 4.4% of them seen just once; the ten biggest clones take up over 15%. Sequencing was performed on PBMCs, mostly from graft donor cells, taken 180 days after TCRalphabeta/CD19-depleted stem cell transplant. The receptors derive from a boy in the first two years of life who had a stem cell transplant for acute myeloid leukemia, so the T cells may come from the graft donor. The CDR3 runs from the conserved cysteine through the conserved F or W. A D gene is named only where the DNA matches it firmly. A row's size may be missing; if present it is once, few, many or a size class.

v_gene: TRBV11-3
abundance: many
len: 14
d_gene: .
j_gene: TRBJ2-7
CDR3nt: TGTGCCAGCAGCTTAGACCCATCGAGGGCAGGGCAGTACTTC
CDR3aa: CASSLDPSRAGQYF

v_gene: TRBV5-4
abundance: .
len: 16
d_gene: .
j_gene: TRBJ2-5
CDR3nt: TGTGCCAGCAGCTTGGATCCAGACACGGGCCAAGAGACCCAGTACTTC
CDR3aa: CASSLDPDTGQETQYF

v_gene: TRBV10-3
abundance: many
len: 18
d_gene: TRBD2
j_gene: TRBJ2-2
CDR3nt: TGTGCCATCAGTGCCCGGGCAAGCGGGGCGACGAACACCGGGGAGCTGTTTTTT
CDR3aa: CAISARASGATNTGELFF

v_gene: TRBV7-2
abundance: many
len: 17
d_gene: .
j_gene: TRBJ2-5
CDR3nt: TGTGCCAGCAGCCCGAGAGGTCTAGTTGGGCTTTCTGAGACCCAGTACTTC
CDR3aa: CASSPRGLVGLSETQYF

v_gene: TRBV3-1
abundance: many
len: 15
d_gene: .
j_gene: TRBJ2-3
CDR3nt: TGTGCCAGCAGCCGGGGGGGCCGGGGGACAGATACGCAGTATTTT
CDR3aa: CASSRGGRGTDTQYF

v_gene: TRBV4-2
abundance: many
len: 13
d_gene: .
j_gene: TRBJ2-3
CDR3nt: TGTGCCAGCAGCCAAGTAGGCGGGGATACGCAGTATTTT
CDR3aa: CASSQVGGDTQYF

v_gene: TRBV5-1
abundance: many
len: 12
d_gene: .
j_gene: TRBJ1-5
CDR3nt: TGCGCCAGCAGCTTCCATAATCAGCCCCAGCATTTT
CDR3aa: CASSFHNQPQHF

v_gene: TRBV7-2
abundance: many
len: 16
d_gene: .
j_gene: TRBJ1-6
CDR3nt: TGTGCCAGCAGCTTAAAGGGAGGACTGGGAAATTCACCCCTCCACTTT
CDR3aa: CASSLKGGLGNSPLHF

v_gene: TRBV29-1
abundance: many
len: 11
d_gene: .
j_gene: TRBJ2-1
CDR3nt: TGCAGCGTTAGGAACTTCAATGAGCAGTTCTTC
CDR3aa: CSVRNFNEQFF

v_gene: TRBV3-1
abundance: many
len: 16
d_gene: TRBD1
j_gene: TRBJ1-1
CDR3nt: TGTGCCAGCAGCCAATCGGACAGGAAAGGGAACACTGAAGCTTTCTTT
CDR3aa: CASSQSDRKGNTEAFF

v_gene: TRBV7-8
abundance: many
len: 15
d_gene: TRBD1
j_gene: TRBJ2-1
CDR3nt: TGTGCCAGCAGTTTTGGGACAGGGGTTAACAATGAGCAGTTCTTC
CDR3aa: CASSFGTGVNNEQFF

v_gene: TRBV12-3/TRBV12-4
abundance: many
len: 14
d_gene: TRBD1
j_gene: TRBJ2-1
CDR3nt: TGTGCCAGCAGCCTACTCACAGGGGGCAATGAGCAGTTCTTC
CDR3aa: CASSLLTGGNEQFF

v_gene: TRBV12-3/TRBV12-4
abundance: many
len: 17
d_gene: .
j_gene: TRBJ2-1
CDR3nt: TGTGCCAGCAGTTTTCAACAGGGCTATGGTAGGGGCAATGAGCAGTTCTTC
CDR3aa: CASSFQQGYGRGNEQFF

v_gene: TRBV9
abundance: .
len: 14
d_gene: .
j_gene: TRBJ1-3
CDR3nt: TGTGCCAGCAGCGTCGGCATAACTGGAAACACCATATATTTT
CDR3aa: CASSVGITGNTIYF

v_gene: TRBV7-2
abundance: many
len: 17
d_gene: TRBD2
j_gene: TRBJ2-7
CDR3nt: TGTGCCAGCAGCTTCACCGGGACTAGCGGGGGGCCGGGCGAGCAGTACTTC
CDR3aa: CASSFTGTSGGPGEQYF

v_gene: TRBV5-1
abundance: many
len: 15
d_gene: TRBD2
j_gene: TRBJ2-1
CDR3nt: TGCGCCAGCAGCCCCCGGGGGGGCTTCTATGGTGAGCAGTTCTTC
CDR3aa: CASSPRGGFYGEQFF

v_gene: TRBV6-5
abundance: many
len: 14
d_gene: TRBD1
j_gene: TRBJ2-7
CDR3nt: TGTGCCAGCAGTCACGGGGACAGGCCATACGAGCAGTACTTC
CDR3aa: CASSHGDRPYEQYF

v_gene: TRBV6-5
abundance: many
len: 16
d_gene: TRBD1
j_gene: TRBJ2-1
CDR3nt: TGTGCCAGCAGTACGCGAGGGGGACAGGGGTGGGGTGAGCAGTTCTTC
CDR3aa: CASSTRGGQGWGEQFF

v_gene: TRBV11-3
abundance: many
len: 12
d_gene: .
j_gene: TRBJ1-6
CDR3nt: TGTGCCAGCAGCTTAGATCGGGCCCGCCTCCACTTT
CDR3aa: CASSLDRARLHF

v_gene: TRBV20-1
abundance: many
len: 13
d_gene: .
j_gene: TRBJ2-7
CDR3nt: TGCAGTGCTAGAGAGGTCAGCTACTACGAGCAGTACTTC
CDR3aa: CSAREVSYYEQYF

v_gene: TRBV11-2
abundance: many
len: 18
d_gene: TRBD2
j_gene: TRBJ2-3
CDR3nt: TGTGCCAGCAGACTTCCTAGCGGGGGGGCCGGTCTTGCAGATACGCAGTATTTT
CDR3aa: CASRLPSGGAGLADTQYF

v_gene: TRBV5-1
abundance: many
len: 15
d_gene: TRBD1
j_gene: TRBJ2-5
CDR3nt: TGCGCCAGCAGCACTGGGACAGGCTTTCAAGAGACCCAGTACTTC
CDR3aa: CASSTGTGFQETQYF

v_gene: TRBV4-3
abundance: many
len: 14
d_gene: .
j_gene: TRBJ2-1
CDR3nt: TGCGCCAGCAGCCAAGACAGAGCCGGGGATGAGCAGTTCTTC
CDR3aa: CASSQDRAGDEQFF

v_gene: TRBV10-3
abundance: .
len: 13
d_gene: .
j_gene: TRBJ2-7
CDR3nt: TGTGCCATCAGTGAGTTTGGGATGGACGAGCAGTACTTC
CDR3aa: CAISEFGMDEQYF

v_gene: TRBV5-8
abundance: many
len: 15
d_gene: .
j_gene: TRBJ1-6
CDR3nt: TGTGCCAGCAGCTTGGGCAGGGGAAACAATTCACCCCTCCACTTT
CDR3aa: CASSLGRGNNSPLHF

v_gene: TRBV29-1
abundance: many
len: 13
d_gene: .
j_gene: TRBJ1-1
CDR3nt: TGCAGCGTTGAGGGCAGGGAGAACACTGAAGCTTTCTTT
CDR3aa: CSVEGRENTEAFF

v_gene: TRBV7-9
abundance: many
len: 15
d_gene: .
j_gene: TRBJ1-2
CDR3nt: TGTGCCAGCAGCTTTTCTGCCACTAGGACCTATGGCTACACCTTC
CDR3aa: CASSFSATRTYGYTF

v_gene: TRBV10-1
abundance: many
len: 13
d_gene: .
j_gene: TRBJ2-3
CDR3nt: TGCGCCAGCAGTTCAGGATACACAGATACGCAGTATTTT
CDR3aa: CASSSGYTDTQYF

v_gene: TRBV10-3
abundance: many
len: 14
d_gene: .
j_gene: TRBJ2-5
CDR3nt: TGTGCCATCAGTGAGGTAGGGGAGGAAGAGACCCAGTACTTC
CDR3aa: CAISEVGEEETQYF

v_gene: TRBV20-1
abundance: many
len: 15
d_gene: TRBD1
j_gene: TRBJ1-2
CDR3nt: TGCAGTGCTAGAGAATGGGGACAGCCTAACTATGGCTACACCTTC
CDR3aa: CSAREWGQPNYGYTF

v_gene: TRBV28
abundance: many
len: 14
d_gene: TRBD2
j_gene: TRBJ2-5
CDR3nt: TGTGCCAGCAGTTTGATAGCGGGGAAAGAGACCCAGTACTTC
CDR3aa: CASSLIAGKETQYF

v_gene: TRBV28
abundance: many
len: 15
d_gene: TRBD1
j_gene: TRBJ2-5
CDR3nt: TGTGCCAGCAGTCCGCCGGGACAGATTCAAGAGACCCAGTACTTC
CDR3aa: CASSPPGQIQETQYF

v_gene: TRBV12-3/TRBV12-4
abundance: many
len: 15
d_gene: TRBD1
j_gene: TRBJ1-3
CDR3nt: TGTGCCAGCAGTCGACAGGGTGGATCTGGAAACACCATATATTTT
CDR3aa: CASSRQGGSGNTIYF